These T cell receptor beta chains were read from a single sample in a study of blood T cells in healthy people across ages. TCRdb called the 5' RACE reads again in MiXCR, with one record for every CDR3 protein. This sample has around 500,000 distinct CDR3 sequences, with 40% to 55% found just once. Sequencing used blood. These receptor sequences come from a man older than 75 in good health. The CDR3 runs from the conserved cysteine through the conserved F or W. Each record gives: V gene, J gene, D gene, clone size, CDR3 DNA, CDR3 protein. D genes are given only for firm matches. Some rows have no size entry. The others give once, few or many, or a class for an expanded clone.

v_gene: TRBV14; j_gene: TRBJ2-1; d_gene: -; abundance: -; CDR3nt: TGTGCCAGCAGCGCCCAGACGGACACCGAGCAGTTCTTC; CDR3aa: CASSAQTDTEQFF
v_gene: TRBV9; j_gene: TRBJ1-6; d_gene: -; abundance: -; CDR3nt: TGTGCCAGCAGCGTAGCCACAGGGCGGGATAATTCACCCCTCCACTTT; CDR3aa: CASSVATGRDNSPLHF
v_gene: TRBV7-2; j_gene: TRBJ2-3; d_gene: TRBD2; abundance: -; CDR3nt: TGTGCCAGCAGCTTAGACCTAACTAGCGGGACTAGCACAGATACGCAGTATTTT; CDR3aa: CASSLDLTSGTSTDTQYF
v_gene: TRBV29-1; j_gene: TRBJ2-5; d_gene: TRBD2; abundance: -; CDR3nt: TGCAGCGTGGCGGGACTAGCGGACCAAGAGACCCAGTACTTC; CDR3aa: CSVAGLADQETQYF
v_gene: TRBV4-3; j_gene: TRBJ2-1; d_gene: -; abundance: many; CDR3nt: TGCGCCAGCAGCCAAGAGTTCGGCTGGGAGTATGGTGAGCAGTTCTTC; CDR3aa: CASSQEFGWEYGEQFF
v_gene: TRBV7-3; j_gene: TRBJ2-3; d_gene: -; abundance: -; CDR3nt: TGTGCCAGCAGCTCGGACGGGAGACTAGTCACAGATACGCAGTATTTT; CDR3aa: CASSSDGRLVTDTQYF
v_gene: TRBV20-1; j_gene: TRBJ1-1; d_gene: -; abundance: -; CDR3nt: TGCAGTGCCCTTGGGGGAGGGGCGAACACTGAAGCTTTCTTT; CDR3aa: CSALGGGANTEAFF
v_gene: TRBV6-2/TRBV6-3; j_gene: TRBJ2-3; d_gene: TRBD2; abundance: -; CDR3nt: TGTGCCAGCTCCAGTTATCCGGGGGGTAGGTCGACAGATACGCAGTATTTT; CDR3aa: CASSSYPGGRSTDTQYF
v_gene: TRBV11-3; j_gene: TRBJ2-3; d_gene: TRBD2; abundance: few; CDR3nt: TGTGCCAGCAGCTGGGGACTAGCGGGAACCGACACAGATACGCAGTATTTT; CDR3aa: CASSWGLAGTDTDTQYF
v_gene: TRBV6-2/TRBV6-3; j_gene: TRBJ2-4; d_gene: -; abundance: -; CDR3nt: TGTGCCAGCAGACGTACCGGGGCCGAAAACATTCAGTACTTC; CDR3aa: CASRRTGAENIQYF
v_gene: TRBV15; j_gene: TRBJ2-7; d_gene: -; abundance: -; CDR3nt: TGTGCCACCAGCCTCGGGACGCAAATTACCTACGAGCAGTACTTC; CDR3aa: CATSLGTQITYEQYF
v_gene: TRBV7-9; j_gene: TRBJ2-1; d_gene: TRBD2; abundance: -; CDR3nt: TGTGCCAGCAGCCTTACCGGGACTAGCGGCTATGAGCAGTTCTTC; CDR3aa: CASSLTGTSGYEQFF
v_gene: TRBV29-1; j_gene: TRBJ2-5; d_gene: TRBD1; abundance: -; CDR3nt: TGCAGCGTCGGACAGGGAGGTGAGACCCAGTACTTC; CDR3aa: CSVGQGGETQYF
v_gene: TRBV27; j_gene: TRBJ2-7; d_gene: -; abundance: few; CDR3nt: TGTGCCAGCAGTCTAACCCATCCAGGGAGGTCGGGGCAGTACTTC; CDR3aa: CASSLTHPGRSGQYF
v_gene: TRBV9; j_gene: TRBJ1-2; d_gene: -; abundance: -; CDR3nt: TGTGCCAGCAGCGTAGGGGAGAGGGGTTCGGATGGCTACACCTTC; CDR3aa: CASSVGERGSDGYTF
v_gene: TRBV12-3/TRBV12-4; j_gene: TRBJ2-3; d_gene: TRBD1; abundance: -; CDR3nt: TGTGCCAGCAGCTTTGGACAGGGGATTACAGATACGCAGTATTTT; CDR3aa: CASSFGQGITDTQYF
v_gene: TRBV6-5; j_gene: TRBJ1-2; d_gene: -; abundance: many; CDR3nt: TGTGCCAGCAGTAGGGGGAGGGGTGGCTACACCTTC; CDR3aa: CASSRGRGGYTF
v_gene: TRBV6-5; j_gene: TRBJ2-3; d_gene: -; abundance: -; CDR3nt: TGTGCCAGCAGTTACTATCAGCGTGCAGATACGCAGTATTTT; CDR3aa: CASSYYQRADTQYF
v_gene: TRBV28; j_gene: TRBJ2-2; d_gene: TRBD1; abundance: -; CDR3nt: TGTGCCAGCAGTTTAAGGGGGCATAACGGGGAGCTGTTTTTT; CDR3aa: CASSLRGHNGELFF
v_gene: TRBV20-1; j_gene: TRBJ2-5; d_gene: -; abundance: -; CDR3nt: TGCAGTGCTAGAGTCGGGAATCAAGAGACCCAGTACTTC; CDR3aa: CSARVGNQETQYF
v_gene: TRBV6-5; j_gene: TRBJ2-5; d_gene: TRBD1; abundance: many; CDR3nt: TGTGCCAGCAGAACGGGACAGCGGAACCAAGAGACCCAGTACTTC; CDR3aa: CASRTGQRNQETQYF
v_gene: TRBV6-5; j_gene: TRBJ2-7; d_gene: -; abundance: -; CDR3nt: TGTGCCAGCAGTTACTCGCCGAGCTACGAGCAGTACTTC; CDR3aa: CASSYSPSYEQYF